Given below is one TCR beta chain in context. This record belongs to a study of memory CD4+ T cells and cytomegalovirus serostatus. Single viable CD3+CD4+CD8-CD45RO+ cells were sorted as the memory CD4+ T cells. CDR3 length equals 14 residues. Deletions cut 6 bases from V and 7 bases from J, with 16 bases between. The germline gives CDR1 MNHEY, CDR2 SVGAGI. Profiled with immunoSEQ multiplex PCR; TCRdb holds only in-frame clones, not every one. The profile shows about 82,000 clones, approximately 80% of them singletons. The gene calls are TRBV6-5 and TRBJ1-5, with D maybe TRBD1 (6 bases). This TCR was recovered from an adult in good health and CMV-seronegative. The specimen was memory CD4+ T cells from blood. The CDR3 reads CASRVNYRDQPQHF. The CDR3 DNA follows: TGTGCCAGCAGAGTTAACTACAGGGACCAGCCCCAGCATTTT.